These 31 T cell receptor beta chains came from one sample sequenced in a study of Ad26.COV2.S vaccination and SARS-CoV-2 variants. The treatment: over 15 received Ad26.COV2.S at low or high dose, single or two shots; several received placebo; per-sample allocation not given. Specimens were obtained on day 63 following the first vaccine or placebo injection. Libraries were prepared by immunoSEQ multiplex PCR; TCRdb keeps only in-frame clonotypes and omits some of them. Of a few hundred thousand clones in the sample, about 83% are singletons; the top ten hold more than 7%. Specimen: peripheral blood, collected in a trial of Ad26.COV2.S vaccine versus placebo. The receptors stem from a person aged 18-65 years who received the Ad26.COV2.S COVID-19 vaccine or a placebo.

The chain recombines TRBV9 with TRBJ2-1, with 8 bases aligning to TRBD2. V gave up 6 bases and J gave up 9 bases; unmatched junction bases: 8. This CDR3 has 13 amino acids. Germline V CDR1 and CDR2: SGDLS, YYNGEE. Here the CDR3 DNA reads TGTGCCAGCAACCCGGGACTAGAAGGTGAGCAGTTCTTC. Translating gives CASNPGLEGEQFF.

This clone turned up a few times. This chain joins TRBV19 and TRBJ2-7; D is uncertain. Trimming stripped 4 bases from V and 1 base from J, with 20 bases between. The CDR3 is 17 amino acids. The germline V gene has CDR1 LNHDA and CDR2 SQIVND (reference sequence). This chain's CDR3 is CASSSIVTNPGSYEQYF. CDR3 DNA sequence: TGTGCCAGTAGTAGTATAGTCACCAACCCAGGTTCCTACGAGCAGTACTTC.

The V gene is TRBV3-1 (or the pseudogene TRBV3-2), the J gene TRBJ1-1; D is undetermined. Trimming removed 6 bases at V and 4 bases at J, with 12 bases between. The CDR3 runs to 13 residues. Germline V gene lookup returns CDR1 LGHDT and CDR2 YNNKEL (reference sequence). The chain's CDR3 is CASRYRPGTEAFF. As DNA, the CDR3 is TGTGCCAGCAGGTATCGCCCTGGCACTGAAGCTTTCTTT.

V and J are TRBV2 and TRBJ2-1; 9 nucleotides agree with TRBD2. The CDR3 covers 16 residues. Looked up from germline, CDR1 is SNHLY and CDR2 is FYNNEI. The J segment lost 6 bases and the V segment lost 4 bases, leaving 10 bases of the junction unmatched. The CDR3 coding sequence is TGTGCCAGCAGTGCATTGGGACTAGCAAACCGCAATGAGCAGTTCTTC. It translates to CASSALGLANRNEQFF.

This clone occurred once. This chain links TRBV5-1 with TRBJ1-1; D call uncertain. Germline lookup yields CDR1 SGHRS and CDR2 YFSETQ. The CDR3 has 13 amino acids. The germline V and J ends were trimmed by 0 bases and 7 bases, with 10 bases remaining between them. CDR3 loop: CASSLGVVGEAFF. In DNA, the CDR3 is TGCGCCAGCAGCTTGGGGGTAGTAGGTGAAGCTTTCTTT.

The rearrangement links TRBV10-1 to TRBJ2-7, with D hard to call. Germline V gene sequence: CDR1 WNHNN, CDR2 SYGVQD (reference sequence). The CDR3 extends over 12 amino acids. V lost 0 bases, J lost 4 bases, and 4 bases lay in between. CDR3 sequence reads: CASSESGYEQYF. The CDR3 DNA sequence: TGCGCCAGCAGTGAGTCTGGGTACGAGCAGTACTTC.

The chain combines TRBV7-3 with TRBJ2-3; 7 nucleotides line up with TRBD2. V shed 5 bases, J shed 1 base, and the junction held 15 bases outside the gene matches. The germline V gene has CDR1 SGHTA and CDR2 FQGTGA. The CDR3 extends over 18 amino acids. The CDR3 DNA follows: TGTGCCAGCAGCAAGGGCTGGGGGAGTACTAGCGGCACAGATACGCAGTATTTT. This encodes CASSKGWGSTSGTDTQYF.

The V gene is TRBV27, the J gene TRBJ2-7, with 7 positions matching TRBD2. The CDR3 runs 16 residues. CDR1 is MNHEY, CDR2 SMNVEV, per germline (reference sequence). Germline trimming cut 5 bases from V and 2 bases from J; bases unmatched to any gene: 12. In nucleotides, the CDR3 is TGTGCCAGCAGTCCCCAACCAGCGGGGAGGGCCTACGAGCAGTACTTC. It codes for CASSPQPAGRAYEQYF.

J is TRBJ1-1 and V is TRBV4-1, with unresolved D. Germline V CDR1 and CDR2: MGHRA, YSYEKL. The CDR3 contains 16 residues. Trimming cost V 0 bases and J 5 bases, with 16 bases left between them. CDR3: CASSQDPQALWTEAFF. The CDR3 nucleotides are TGCGCCAGCAGCCAAGATCCGCAAGCTCTATGGACTGAAGCTTTCTTT.

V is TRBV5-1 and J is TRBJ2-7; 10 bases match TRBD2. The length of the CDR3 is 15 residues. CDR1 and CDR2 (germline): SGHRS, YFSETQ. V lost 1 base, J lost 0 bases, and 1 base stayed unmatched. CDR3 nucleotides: TGCGCCAGCAGCTTGACTAGCGGGATCTCCTACGAGCAGTACTTC. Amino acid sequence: CASSLTSGISYEQYF.

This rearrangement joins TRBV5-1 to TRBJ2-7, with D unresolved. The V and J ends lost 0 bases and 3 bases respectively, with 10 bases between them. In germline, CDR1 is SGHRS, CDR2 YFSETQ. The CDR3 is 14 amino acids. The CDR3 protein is CASSLAPDGYEQYF. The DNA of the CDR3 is TGCGCCAGCAGCTTGGCCCCCGACGGCTACGAGCAGTACTTC.

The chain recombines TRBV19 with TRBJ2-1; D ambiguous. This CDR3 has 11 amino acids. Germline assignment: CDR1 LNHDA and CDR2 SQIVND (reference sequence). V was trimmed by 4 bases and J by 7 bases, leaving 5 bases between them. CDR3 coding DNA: TGTGCCAGTAGTAGGGGTAATGAGCAGTTCTTC. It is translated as CASSRGNEQFF.

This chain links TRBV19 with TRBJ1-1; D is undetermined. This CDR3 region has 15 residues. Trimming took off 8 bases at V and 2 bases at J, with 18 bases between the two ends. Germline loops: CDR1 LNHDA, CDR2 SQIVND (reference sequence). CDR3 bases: TGTGCCAGTTTAAGCTTGGTGTTACCTAACACTGAAGCTTTCTTT. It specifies CASLSLVLPNTEAFF.

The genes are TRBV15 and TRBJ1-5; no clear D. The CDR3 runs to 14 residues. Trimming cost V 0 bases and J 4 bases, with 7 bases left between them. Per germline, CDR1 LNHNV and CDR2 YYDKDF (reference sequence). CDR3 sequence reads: CATSRDLGNQPQHF. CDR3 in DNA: TGTGCCACCAGCAGAGATCTGGGGAATCAGCCCCAGCATTTT.

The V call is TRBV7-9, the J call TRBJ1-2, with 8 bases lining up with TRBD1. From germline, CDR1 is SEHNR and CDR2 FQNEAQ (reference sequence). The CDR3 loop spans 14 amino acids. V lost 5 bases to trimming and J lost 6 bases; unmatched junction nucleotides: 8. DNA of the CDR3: TGTGCCAGCAGCCGGGGAGGGACAGGCAATGGCTACACCTTC. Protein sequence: CASSRGGTGNGYTF.

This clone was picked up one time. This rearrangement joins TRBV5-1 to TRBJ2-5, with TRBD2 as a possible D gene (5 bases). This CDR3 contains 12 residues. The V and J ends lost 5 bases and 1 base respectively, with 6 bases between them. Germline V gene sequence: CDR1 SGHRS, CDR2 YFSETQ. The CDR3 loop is CASREGQETQYF. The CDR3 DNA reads TGCGCCAGCAGAGAGGGCCAAGAGACCCAGTACTTC. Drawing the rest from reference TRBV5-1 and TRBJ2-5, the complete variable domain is KAGVTQTPRYLIKTRGQQVTLSCSPISGHRSVSWYQQTPGQGLQFLFEYFSETQRNKGNFPGRFSGRQFSNSRSEMNVSTLELGDSALYLCASREGQETQYFGPGTRLLVL.

The CDR3 region is CASSPPSTGELFF. The CDR3 bases are TGCGCCAGCAGCCCTCCCAGCACCGGGGAGCTGTTTTTT. The chain is built from TRBV5-1 and TRBJ2-2, with unresolved D. The CDR3 runs 13 residues. V shed 4 bases and J shed 4 bases, with 8 bases lying between them. In germline, CDR1 is SGHRS, CDR2 YFSETQ.

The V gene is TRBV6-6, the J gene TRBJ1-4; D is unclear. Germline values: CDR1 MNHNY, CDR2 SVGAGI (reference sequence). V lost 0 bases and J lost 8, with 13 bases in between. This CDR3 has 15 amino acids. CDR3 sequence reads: CASSYSTPSWEKLFF. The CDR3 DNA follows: TGTGCCAGCAGTTACTCGACCCCGAGTTGGGAAAAACTGTTTTTT.

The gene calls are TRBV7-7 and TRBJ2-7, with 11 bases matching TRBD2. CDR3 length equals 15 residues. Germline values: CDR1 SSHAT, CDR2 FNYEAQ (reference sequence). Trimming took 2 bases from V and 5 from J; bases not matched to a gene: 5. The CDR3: CASSLLAGGTDEQYF. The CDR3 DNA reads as TGTGCCAGCAGCTTACTAGCGGGAGGAACGGACGAGCAGTACTTC.

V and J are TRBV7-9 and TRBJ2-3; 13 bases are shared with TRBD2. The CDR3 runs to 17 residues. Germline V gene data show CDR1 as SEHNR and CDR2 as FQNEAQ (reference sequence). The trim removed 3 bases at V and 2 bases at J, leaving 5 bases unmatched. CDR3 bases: TGTGCCAGCAGCTTTGAACTAGCGGGGGGGCACACAGATACGCAGTATTTT. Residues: CASSFELAGGHTDTQYF.

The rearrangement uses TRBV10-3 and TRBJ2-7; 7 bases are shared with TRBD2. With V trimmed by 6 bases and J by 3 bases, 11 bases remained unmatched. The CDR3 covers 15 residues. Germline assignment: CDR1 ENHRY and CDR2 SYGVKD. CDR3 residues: CAIRRGGAGDYEQYF. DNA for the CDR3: TGTGCCATCAGGAGGGGAGGGGCGGGTGACTACGAGCAGTACTTC.

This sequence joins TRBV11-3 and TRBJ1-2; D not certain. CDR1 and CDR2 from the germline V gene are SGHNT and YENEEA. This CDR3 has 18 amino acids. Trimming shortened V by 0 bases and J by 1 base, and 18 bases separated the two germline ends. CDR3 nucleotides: TGTGCCAGCAGCTTAGATCTCCGCGTGGGGATTTATAACTATGGCTACACCTTC. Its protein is CASSLDLRVGIYNYGYTF.

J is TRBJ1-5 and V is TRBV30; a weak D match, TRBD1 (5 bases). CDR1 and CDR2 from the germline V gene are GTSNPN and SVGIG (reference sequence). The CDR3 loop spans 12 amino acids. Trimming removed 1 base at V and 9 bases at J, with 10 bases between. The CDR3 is CAWSEGLGPQHF. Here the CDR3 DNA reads TGTGCCTGGAGTGAGGGGTTGGGGCCCCAGCATTTT.

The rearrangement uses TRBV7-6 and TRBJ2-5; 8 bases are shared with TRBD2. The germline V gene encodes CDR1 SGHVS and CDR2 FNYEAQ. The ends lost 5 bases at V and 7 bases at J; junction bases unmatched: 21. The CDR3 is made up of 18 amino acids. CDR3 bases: TGTGCCAGCAGCACCCCCTCGGGGGGGAAGGATCGGAGTGGGACCCAGTACTTC. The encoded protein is CASSTPSGGKDRSGTQYF.

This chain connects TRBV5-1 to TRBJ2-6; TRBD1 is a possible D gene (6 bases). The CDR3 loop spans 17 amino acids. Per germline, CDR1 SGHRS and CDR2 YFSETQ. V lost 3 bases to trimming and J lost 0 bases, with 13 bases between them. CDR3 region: CASSWDTLSSGANVLTF. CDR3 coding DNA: TGCGCCAGCAGCTGGGACACCCTAAGCTCTGGGGCCAACGTCCTGACTTTC.

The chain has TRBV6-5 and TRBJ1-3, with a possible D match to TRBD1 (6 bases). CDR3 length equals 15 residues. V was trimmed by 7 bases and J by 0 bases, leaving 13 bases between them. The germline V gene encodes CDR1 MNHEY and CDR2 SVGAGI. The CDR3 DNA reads TGTGCCAGCATTAACAGGGACAACTCTGGAAACACCATATATTTT. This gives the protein CASINRDNSGNTIYF.

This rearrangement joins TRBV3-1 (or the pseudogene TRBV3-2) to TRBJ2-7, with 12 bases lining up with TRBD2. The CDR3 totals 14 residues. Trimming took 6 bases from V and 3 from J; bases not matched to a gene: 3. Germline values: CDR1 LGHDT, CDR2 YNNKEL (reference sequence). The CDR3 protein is CASRRTSGDYEQYF. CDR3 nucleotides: TGTGCCAGCAGACGGACTAGCGGGGACTACGAGCAGTACTTC.

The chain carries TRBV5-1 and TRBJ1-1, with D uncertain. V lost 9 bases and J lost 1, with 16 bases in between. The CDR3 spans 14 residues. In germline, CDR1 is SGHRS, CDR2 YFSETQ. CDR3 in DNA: TGCGCCACCCGTCAAGCCGTCCCGAACACTGAAGCTTTCTTT. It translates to CATRQAVPNTEAFF.

DNA for the CDR3: TGTGCCAGCAGCGCCCTTCGTGGGAGCAATGAGCAGTTCTTC. It encodes CASSALRGSNEQFF. The V and J genes are TRBV7-9 and TRBJ2-1, with TRBD2 as a possible D gene (5 bases). The V gene lost 5 bases and the J gene lost 6 bases, with 14 bases spanning the gap. The germline gives CDR1 SEHNR, CDR2 FQNEAQ (reference sequence). The CDR3 extends over 14 amino acids.

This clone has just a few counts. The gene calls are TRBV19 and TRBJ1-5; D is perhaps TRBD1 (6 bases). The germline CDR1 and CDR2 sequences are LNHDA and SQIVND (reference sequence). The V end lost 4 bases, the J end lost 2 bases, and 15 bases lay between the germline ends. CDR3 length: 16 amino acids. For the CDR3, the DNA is TGTGCCAGTAGTAGCAGGGGCCTCCTGGGCAATCAGCCCCAGCATTTT. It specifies CASSSRGLLGNQPQHF. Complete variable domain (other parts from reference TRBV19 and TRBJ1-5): DGGITQSPKYLFRKEGQNVTLSCEQNLNHDAMYWYRQDPGQGLRLIYYSQIVNDFQKGDIAEGYSVSREKKESFPLTVTSAQKNPTAFYLCASSSRGLLGNQPQHFGDGTRLSIL.

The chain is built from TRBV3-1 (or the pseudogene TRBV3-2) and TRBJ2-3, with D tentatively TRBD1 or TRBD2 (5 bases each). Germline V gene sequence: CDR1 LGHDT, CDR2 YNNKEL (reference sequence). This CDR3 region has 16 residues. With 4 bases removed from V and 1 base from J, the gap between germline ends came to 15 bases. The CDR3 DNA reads TGTGCCAGCAGCCCCAGGGTCGGGGTTGGCACAGATACGCAGTATTTT. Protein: CASSPRVGVGTDTQYF.